This T cell receptor (beta chain) was found in a study of regulatory T cells in long-lasting Graves disease. General study results and limits: Persistent disease showed a preference for TRBV28, TRBJ1-2 and TRBJ2-5.

This CDR3 is 17 amino acids long. Losses at the gene ends were 4 bases for V and 1 base for J; bases not matched to a gene: 5. Germline CDR1 and CDR2: SGHRS and YFSETQ. The time point was: newly diagnosed GD, antithyroid drugs for less than 3 months. The TCR library was prepared using RNA isolated from PBMCs. The table lists this clonotype with a few counts. What it binds is unknown. According to the study, TCR beta libraries were built with iRepertoire HTBI primers and CDR3-region Arm-PCR. TCRdb passed the multiplex PCR reads through MiXCR, listing each CDR3 protein once. This sample yields about 560,000 distinct CDR3 sequences, of which about 16% are seen a single time; approximately 12% belongs to the top ten. This sample was also put to use in a study of T cells in Graves' hyperthyroidism and ophthalmopathy.

The source material was peripheral blood mononuclear cells (PBMCs), sampled at new diagnosis, from a patient treated with antithyroid drugs. The chain couples TRBV5-1 to TRBJ2-2; 12 bases line up with TRBD2. This TCR was sampled from a man younger than 35 with Graves disease. The CDR3 protein is CASSQGLAGKNTGELFF. Here the CDR3 DNA reads TGCGCCAGCAGCCAAGGACTAGCGGGGAAGAACACCGGGGAGCTGTTTTTT. Supplemented by reference TRBV5-1 and TRBJ2-2, the full variable domain reads KAGVTQTPRYLIKTRGQQVTLSCSPISGHRSVSWYQQTPGQGLQFLFEYFSETQRNKGNFPGRFSGRQFSNSRSEMNVSTLELGDSALYLCASSQGLAGKNTGELFFGEGSRLTVL.